The clone carrying this T cell receptor beta chain was recorded at least ten times. What it binds is unknown. TCR beta CDR3 region amplification was performed from RNA transcripts. HTBI primers were the set used in a first-round RT-PCR of the TCR CDR3. TCRdb redid the calling of the multiplex PCR reads with MiXCR, one entry per CDR3 protein. The sample includes roughly 570,000 distinct CDR3 sequences, around 42% seen only once; the top ten take under 20%. The CDR3 spans 14 residues. Between the trimmed V and J ends, which lost 5 bases and 2 bases, there was a span of 9 bases. Germline loops: CDR1 SGHVS, CDR2 FQNEAQ. Patients having uncontrolled infection, another autoimmune disease, pregnancy or lactation were not included. These data are taken from a study of T cells in Graves' hyperthyroidism and ophthalmopathy. Study-level results: Through a model of 13 V-J features, ophthalmopathy was separated from stable hyperthyroidism. The majority of expanded thyroid clonotypes above 0.001 also appeared in blood.

The sample comprised peripheral blood or thyroid tissue (not recorded which). This receptor was obtained from an adult woman with Graves' disease, either hyperthyroidism or ophthalmopathy (not recorded which). The chain employs TRBV7-8 and TRBJ1-4; D is undetermined. The CDR3 DNA reads as TGTGCCAGCAGCCCGCGTAGCACTAATGAAAAACTGTTTTTT. This translates into CASSPRSTNEKLFF.